These 5 T cell receptor beta chains were sequenced from one sample in a study of T cells in women clearing cervical HPV infection (dated by TCRdb to about 2018). Receptor libraries were prepared by the immunoSEQ multiplex PCR assay. This immuneACCESS table, as held by TCRdb, lists in-frame sequences with V and J called but not all clones. Of the missing ones, under half trace to an unresolved V gene in checked studies; the others have no known cause. This sample's listing comprises under 20,000 clones. The ten biggest clones cover about 10% of the sample. Sequencing used blood buffy coat. These TCRs come from a woman aged 18 to 69 with a cervical HPV16 infection that either progressed to CIN3+ or cleared (not recorded which).

A word on this clone: The CDR3 end lies 3 residues beyond the end of the read and is filled in from the germline J gene. The gene calls are TRBV10-3 and TRBJ2-3; 7 positions agree with TRBD2. Germline-derived CDR1 and CDR2 are ENHRY and SYGVKD. The CDR3 totals 15 residues. Trimming took 4 bases from V and 3 from J; bases not matched to a gene: 7. CDR3 DNA, as far as it was read: TGTGCCATCAGTGGTGAGCGGGAAGGAACAGATACG. Its translation: CAISGEREGTDT. The CDR3 in its entirety is CAISGEREGTDTQYF.

In the case of this clone: Coverage ceases 3 residues before the CDR3 finishes, and the germline J gene fills in the end. V is TRBV5-1 and J is TRBJ2-7; 9 bases are shared with TRBD1. J was trimmed by 3 bases and V by 3 bases; bases with no gene match: 7. Germline V gene data show CDR1 as SGHRS and CDR2 as YFSETQ. The CDR3 spans 15 residues. The CDR3 loop reads CASSWGSTGGYEQYF. The CDR3 bases that were read are TGCGCCAGCAGCTGGGGATCGACAGGGGGCTACGAG.

Worth noting for this clone: The CDR3 end is not reached by the read, which stops 3 residues before it; the germline J gene fills it in. V gene TRBV19 combines with J gene TRBJ2-1; possibly TRBD2 for D (6 bases). Germline CDR1 LNHDA, CDR2 SQIVND (reference sequence). Trimming took 3 bases from V and 5 from J, leaving 23 bases between them. The CDR3 is 18 amino acids. CDR3 bases read: TGTGCCAGTAGTATGTGGGGGGTAGGACGGGGGAACCACAATGAG. This gives the protein CASSMWGVGRGNHNE. From start to end, the CDR3 is CASSMWGVGRGNHNEQFF.

Notes on this clone: The CDR3 end falls 3 residues outside the read, so it is completed with the germline J gene. J is TRBJ2-1 and V is TRBV19; 14 bases align to TRBD2. Unmatched junction bases numbered 2, after V lost 5 bases and J lost 5 bases. Germline V gives CDR1 LNHDA, CDR2 SQIVND (reference sequence). The CDR3 has 15 residues. CDR3 bases read: TGTGCCAGTAGTGAGACTAGCGGGGGGGACAATGAG. This gives the protein CASSETSGGDNE. The full CDR3 is CASSETSGGDNEQFF.

To note about this clone: The missing CDR3 end, 3 residues past where the read stops, is filled in from the germline J gene. The chain recombines TRBV11-3 with TRBJ2-1; a possible D gene is TRBD2 (6 bases). The V gene's germline CDR1 is SGHNT and CDR2 YENEEA. V lost 5 bases to trimming and J lost 4 bases, with 15 bases between them. The CDR3 runs to 15 residues. The DNA read from the CDR3 is TGTGCCAGCAGCCCTTCCGGCGGGGCTTACAATGAG. Protein sequence: CASSPSGGAYNE. The whole CDR3 protein reads CASSPSGGAYNEQFF.